Below are 27 T cell receptor beta chains sequenced from a single sample in a study of shared clonotypes between healthy human individuals. This table comes from immunoSEQ multiplex PCR, and its TCRdb copy is limited to in-frame clones, with some not included. The sample holds 2.5 million or so clones; around 94% are singletons and the top ten take roughly 0.13%. Input material: naive CD4+ T cells sorted from blood. As for subset: CD45RA+ positively selected. The receptors stem from a man aged 18 to 30 in good health.

This CDR3 reads CASSLQGWEQFF. As DNA, the CDR3 is TGTGCCAGCAGTCTACAGGGCTGGGAGCAGTTCTTC. The V and J genes are TRBV6-4 and TRBJ2-1; D is perhaps TRBD1 (6 bases). CDR1 is MRHNA and CDR2 is SNTAGT in the germline V gene. The CDR3 spans 12 residues. The ends were cut back, 5 bases at V and 10 bases at J, with 12 bases in the middle.

This clone has only a few counts. V gene TRBV30 combines with J gene TRBJ1-4, with D hard to call. The CDR3 contains 14 residues. Germline loops: CDR1 GTSNPN, CDR2 SVGIG (reference sequence). Trimming left V 3 bases short and J 7 bases short, with 15 bases between. CDR3 sequence: CAWRPKGGGEKLFF. The CDR3 region has the DNA TGTGCCTGGAGGCCCAAAGGAGGAGGTGAAAAACTGTTTTTT.

This rearrangement joins TRBV6-1 to TRBJ2-1, with 9 bases identical to TRBD2. V gave up 6 bases and J gave up 2 bases; unmatched junction bases: 5. The CDR3 is made up of 15 amino acids. CDR1 is MNHNS and CDR2 is SASEGT in the germline V gene. This chain's CDR3 is CASRDSGGPYNEQFF. Here the CDR3 DNA reads TGTGCCAGCAGGGATAGCGGGGGCCCCTACAATGAGCAGTTCTTC.

The J gene is TRBJ2-3, the V gene TRBV6-5; the match to TRBD2 covers 8 bases. The CDR3 is 15 residues long. J lost 4 bases, V lost 5 bases, and 8 bases had no gene match. CDR1 is MNHEY and CDR2 is SVGAGI in the germline V gene. CDR3 amino acids: CASSLGGERADTQYF. The CDR3 DNA reads TGTGCCAGCAGTCTCGGGGGGGAAAGGGCAGATACGCAGTATTTT.

The gene calls are TRBV25-1 and TRBJ2-7, with a tentative D call TRBD2 (5 bases). The length of the CDR3 is 12 residues. CDR1 and CDR2 (germline): MGHDK, SYGVNS. Trimming took 7 bases from V and 6 from J, leaving 13 bases between them. This chain's CDR3 is CASKLGASEQYF. DNA of the CDR3: TGTGCCAGCAAGCTGGGAGCGTCCGAGCAGTACTTC.

This chain connects TRBV7-8 to TRBJ2-5; 7 positions match TRBD1. This CDR3 is 14 amino acids long. Germline CDR1 and CDR2: SGHVS and FQNEAQ. Trimming took 4 bases from V and 3 from J; bases not matched to a gene: 5. DNA of the CDR3: TGTGCCAGCAGCTACCGGGACAGAAAAGAGACCCAGTACTTC. The encoded protein is CASSYRDRKETQYF.

Details on this clone: Other DNA sequences in the same sample also yield this CDR3. This chain connects TRBV19 to TRBJ1-4; the D gene is possibly TRBD1 (5 bases). CDR1 is LNHDA and CDR2 is SQIVND in the germline V gene (reference sequence). V lost 6 bases, J lost 3 bases, and 8 bases lay in between. The CDR3 extends over 13 amino acids. CDR3 nucleotides: TGTGCCAGTAGCAAGGGGCCTAATGAAAAACTGTTTTTT. Its protein is CASSKGPNEKLFF. Full variable domain (missing parts from reference TRBV19 and TRBJ1-4): DGGITQSPKYLFRKEGQNVTLSCEQNLNHDAMYWYRQDPGQGLRLIYYSQIVNDFQKGDIAEGYSVSREKKESFPLTVTSAQKNPTAFYLCASSKGPNEKLFFGSGTQLSVL.

The CDR3 nucleotides are TGTGCCAGCAGCTTAACTACAGACCCAGGAACAGATACGCAGTATTTT. This gives the protein CASSLTTDPGTDTQYF. This sequence joins TRBV7-3 and TRBJ2-3; D unresolved. The CDR3 is made up of 16 amino acids. Germline CDR1 is SGHTA and CDR2 is FQGTGA. V was shortened by 0 bases and J by 3 bases, with 13 bases between the two germline ends.

The sample holds one count of this clone. V gene TRBV25-1 combines with J gene TRBJ2-7; no reliable D call. The CDR3 loop spans 12 amino acids. V was cut by 4 bases and J by 4 bases, with 8 bases left in between. Germline V gene sequence: CDR1 MGHDK, CDR2 SYGVNS. CDR3 sequence: CASSGQRYEQYF. DNA of the CDR3: TGTGCCAGCAGTGGCCAGCGTTACGAGCAGTACTTC.

The genes are TRBV12-5 and TRBJ2-1, with 10 bases that match TRBD2. The V and J ends lost 7 bases and 8 bases, in that order; junction bases with no gene match: 8. Germline CDR1 and CDR2: LGHNT and FRNRAP. There are 14 residues in the CDR3. CDR3 coding DNA: TGTGCTAGTGTTATCGGGACTAGCGCCGATGAGCAGTTCTTC. Its protein is CASVIGTSADEQFF.

J is TRBJ2-7 and V is TRBV10-1; D could derive from TRBD1 or TRBD2 (5 bases each). The V end was cut by 0 bases, the J end by 8 bases, with 11 bases between. CDR1 WNHNN and CDR2 SYGVQD come from the germline V gene (reference sequence). The CDR3 consists of 13 residues. CDR3 residues: CASSESGTQQQYF. CDR3 in DNA: TGCGCCAGCAGTGAGTCCGGGACGCAACAGCAGTACTTC.

V gene TRBV5-6 combines with J gene TRBJ2-5, with 7 bases matching TRBD1. The CDR3 sequence is 13 residues long. Germline V gene data show CDR1 as SGHDT and CDR2 as YYEEEE. J gave up 4 bases and V 3 bases, and 3 bases lay outside the gene matches. The CDR3 here is CASSWGQLETQYF. In DNA form, the CDR3 reads TGTGCCAGCAGCTGGGGACAGCTAGAGACCCAGTACTTC.

The gene calls are TRBV5-1 and TRBJ2-1, with 10 bases fitting TRBD1. V lost 0 bases and J lost 7; bases outside the gene matches: 7. CDR1 SGHRS and CDR2 YFSETQ come from the germline V gene. CDR3 length equals 16 residues. CDR3 protein: CASSLEWTGGGNEQFF. The CDR3 coding sequence is TGCGCCAGCAGCTTGGAGTGGACAGGGGGTGGTAATGAGCAGTTCTTC.

The V call is TRBV4-1, the J call TRBJ1-2; D is unclear. The germline V gene has CDR1 MGHRA and CDR2 YSYEKL. The CDR3 runs 17 residues. Trimming removed 0 bases from V and 2 bases from J, with 16 bases in between. DNA for the CDR3: TGCGCCAGCAGCCAAGATCACGTAACAGCCACCAACTATGGCTACACCTTC. It specifies CASSQDHVTATNYGYTF.

The rearrangement links TRBV15 to TRBJ2-5; 8 bases fit TRBD1. The germline V gene has CDR1 LNHNV and CDR2 YYDKDF (reference sequence). V dropped 0 bases and J dropped 4; count of bases not matched to a gene: 10. The CDR3 sequence is 17 residues long. The CDR3 DNA reads TGTGCCACCAGCAGAGAACAGGCAGGGGGCATTCGAGAGACCCAGTACTTC. Translating it yields CATSREQAGGIRETQYF.

The genes are TRBV7-8 and TRBJ1-1; D remains unclear. From germline, CDR1 is SGHVS and CDR2 FQNEAQ. The CDR3 covers 14 residues. V gave up 3 bases and J gave up 2 bases, with 10 bases separating them. This CDR3 is CASSLDGSNTEAFF. CDR3 in DNA: TGTGCCAGCAGCTTGGATGGATCTAACACTGAAGCTTTCTTT.

The chain joins TRBV19 to TRBJ2-2, with 7 bases that match TRBD2. This CDR3 spans 14 amino acids. Trimming cost V 8 bases and J 5 bases; bases outside gene matches: 8. CDR1 and CDR2 (germline): LNHDA, SQIVND (reference sequence). In nucleotides, the CDR3 is TGTGCCAGTCGACGCGGGGGAGGGACCGGGGAGCTGTTTTTT. It encodes CASRRGGGTGELFF.

The genes are TRBV7-2 and TRBJ2-1; 14 bases are a match to TRBD2. The CDR3 loop spans 16 amino acids. The germline CDR1 and CDR2 sequences are SGHTA and FQGNSA. The junction had 5 bases not matched to a gene; V was cut back by 6 bases and J by 4 bases. This CDR3 reads CASRGTSGSAYNEQFF. The DNA for the CDR3 is TGTGCCAGCAGAGGGACTAGCGGGAGTGCATACAATGAGCAGTTCTTC.

CDR3 residues: CAWKGSGEKLFF. The CDR3 bases are TGTGCCTGGAAGGGGTCGGGTGAAAAACTGTTTTTT. This chain uses TRBV30 with TRBJ1-4, with TRBD1 as a possible D gene (5 bases). Germline assignment: CDR1 GTSNPN and CDR2 SVGIG (reference sequence). V was shortened by 4 bases and J by 7 bases, with 10 bases between the two germline ends. The CDR3 is 12 residues long.

The rearrangement joins TRBV5-4 to TRBJ1-4; possibly TRBD1 for D (5 bases). V was pared by 3 bases and J by 5 bases, with 17 bases between. Per germline, CDR1 SGHNT and CDR2 YYREEE (reference sequence). This CDR3 has 16 residues. The CDR3 bases are TGTGCCAGCAGCTCGGAGATGGGGGGATACAATGAAAAACTGTTTTTT. It specifies CASSSEMGGYNEKLFF.

The CDR3 is CASSPGQGRGNTIYF. The CDR3 nucleotides are TGTGCCAGCAGTCCGGGACAGGGTCGTGGAAACACCATATATTTT. The chain combines TRBV2 with TRBJ1-3, with 9 bases aligning to TRBD1. The germline V gene encodes CDR1 SNHLY and CDR2 FYNNEI. V dropped 5 bases and J dropped 3; count of bases not matched to a gene: 5. This CDR3 comprises 15 residues.

About this clone itself: Other DNA sequences in this specimen translate into the identical CDR3. J is TRBJ2-7 and V is TRBV5-1; D possibly corresponds to TRBD2 (6 bases). This CDR3 has 14 amino acids. V lost 0 bases and J lost 4, with 11 bases in between. Per the germline V gene, CDR1 is SGHRS and CDR2 is YFSETQ. The CDR3 DNA sequence: TGCGCCAGCAGCTTGGTTCCGGGGGATTACGAGCAGTACTTC. Translation: CASSLVPGDYEQYF.

This clone was detected once. This CDR3 is CASSEAQGNTEAFF. CDR3 sequence (DNA): TGTGCCAGCAGTGAAGCGCAGGGGAACACTGAAGCTTTCTTT. The chain couples TRBV2 to TRBJ1-1, with a tentative D call TRBD1 (5 bases). Trimming removed 0 bases from V and 1 base from J, with 6 bases in between. Germline lookup yields CDR1 SNHLY and CDR2 FYNNEI. This CDR3 spans 14 amino acids.

A note on this clone: The junction and the germline gene differ at one end; a read error may be behind it. This sequence joins TRBV7-7 and TRBJ2-5; D is unresolved. The germline gives CDR1 SSHAT, CDR2 FNYEAQ (reference sequence). The CDR3 has 12 amino acids. The CDR3 region is CASSFRQETQYF. CDR3 DNA sequence: TGTGCTAGCAGCTTTCGCCAAGAGACCCAGTACTTC.

The V gene is TRBV11-1, the J gene TRBJ2-3; 13 bases line up with TRBD2. Germline trimming cut 3 bases from V and 2 bases from J; bases unmatched to any gene: 2. Germline loops: CDR1 SGHAT, CDR2 FQDESV (reference sequence). The CDR3 is made up of 16 amino acids. The CDR3 nucleotides read TGTGCCAGCAGCTTCACTAGCGGGGGGGCCACAGATACGCAGTATTTT. Amino acids: CASSFTSGGATDTQYF.

Written as DNA, the CDR3 is TGTGCCAGCAGCTACAGGGGGTACACTGAAGCTTTCTTT. Translation: CASSYRGYTEAFF. The V gene is TRBV6-6, the J gene TRBJ1-1, with 8 bases that match TRBD1. Germline V gene lookup returns CDR1 MNHNY and CDR2 SVGAGI (reference sequence). The V segment lost 6 bases and the J segment 3 bases; nucleotides outside the gene matches: 3. The CDR3 is 13 residues long.

This chain joins TRBV27 and TRBJ2-3, with 10 bases aligning to TRBD1. The length of the CDR3 is 16 residues. CDR1 and CDR2 from the germline V gene are MNHEY and SMNVEV (reference sequence). The trim removed 7 bases at V and 6 bases at J, leaving 13 bases unmatched. This CDR3 reads CASTPEGTGVGDTQYF. CDR3 bases: TGTGCCAGCACCCCCGAAGGGACAGGGGTCGGGGATACGCAGTATTTT.